The source of this TCR beta chain is a study of identical twins. A single record per CDR3 protein comes from TCRdb applying MiXCR to the 5' RACE reads. The sample holds 410,000 or so distinct CDR3 sequences; around 18% are singletons and the top ten take around 10%. This clonotype was observed a handful of times. Its antigen remains unknown. The study's findings and limits: Abundant beta clonotypes from cord blood had fewer insertions, unlike memory repertoires, which showed none. The conclusions drew on cross-sectional statistical analysis instead of tracking the same donors.

The sequencing sample was made of naive T cells sorted from blood. The source of this sequence is a man aged 50-59 years in good health.

This CDR3 reads CASSPSTNAGNNEQFF. CDR3 in DNA: TGTGCCAGCAGTCCCTCGACCAACGCGGGTAACAATGAGCAGTTCTTC. This sequence joins TRBV27 and TRBJ2-1; possibly TRBD2 for D (5 bases). From germline, CDR1 is MNHEY and CDR2 SMNVEV (reference sequence). The CDR3 loop spans 16 amino acids. Deletions cut 5 bases from V and 5 bases from J, with 19 bases between.